This T cell receptor beta chain appears in the sequencing data of a study of blood T cell repertoires in COVID-19 (dated by TCRdb to about 2020). Some background on the complete study: The collaborator samples originated in the United States, Italy and Spain and spanned the acute and convalescent phases of COVID-19. The prospective study material was composed of cDNA or gDNA derived from T cells, B-cell-depleted T cells, or PBMCs. Subjects who had been exposed to COVID-19, were actively infected with it, or had recovered from it provided the deeply sampled blood TCRbeta repertoires that made up the dataset. The repertoires were released in a freely available public database meant as a resource for research on the immune response to SARS-CoV-2. Samples came from the ongoing ImmuneRACE study (first 160 participants) plus 1,254 subjects from 6 global collaborators. The sample metadata nearly always contained a de-identified subject ID, COVID-19 status, age in years and sex. Where HLA class I and class II types were available, the types were taken from metadata supplied by the sample provider, not from assay-based typing.

TCRbeta CDR3 regions were amplified from genomic DNA by means of the immunoSEQ Assay, a bias-controlled multiplex PCR. Concerning the study's data processing: The number of nucleated cells in each sample was estimated by amplification of reference gene primers within the assay. Sequence reads were collapsed and filtered to measure the absolute abundance of every unique TCRbeta CDR3 rearrangement. Productive Simpson clonality was computed per sample as the square root of Simpson's diversity index over productive rearrangements. Drawn from immuneACCESS, this table holds only the in-frame rearrangements with V and J called that TCRdb kept. Clones are partly lost; checked studies trace under half to an unresolved V gene and leave the rest unexplained. V, J and clone size are taken as reported in that table, and D and trimming were inferred from the DNA itself. The sample records 190,000 or so clones, 82% of which are singletons. The ten largest clones take up 6% to 8% of the sample.

As concerns this clone: The specificity of this receptor is unknown. No base qualities exist here, and no much larger clone lies one base off it.

Broad study findings and their caveats: The amount of clinical and demographic metadata varied by source and participant and was provided uncurated.

Collaborating institutions collected whole blood in K2EDTA tubes following their own protocols. For TCRbeta analysis, collaborator samples were shipped as frozen whole blood, as isolated PBMCs, or as DNA extracted from either sample type. The sequencing sample was made of peripheral blood. The TCR sequence derives from a human donor with acute or convalescent COVID-19. The donor label of this sample is uncertain.

The CDR3 region has the sequence CASIRTGPNEKLFF. In nucleotides, the sequence is TGTGCCAGCATTAGGACAGGGCCGAATGAAAAACTGTTTTTT. This chain joins TRBV2 to TRBJ1-4, with 8 bases aligning to TRBD1. Spanning cysteine to phenylalanine, the CDR3 consists of 14 amino acids. Of all the DNA, just the CDR3 is kept, 42 bases in frame from base 1. V lost 7 bases and J lost 5 bases, and the count of bases not matched to a germline gene is 6. In the germline V gene, CDR1 corresponds to SNHLY and CDR2 to FYNNEI.